This T cell receptor beta chain was obtained from a study of CD8+ T cells in alopecia areata. This clone was counted a few times. Trimming left V 5 bases short and J 8 bases short, with 13 bases between. This CDR3 contains 13 residues. In germline, CDR1 is SEHNR, CDR2 FQNEAQ (reference sequence). RNA, once extracted, was reverse transcribed into cDNA for use as the sequencing template. Only in-frame clones appear in the TCRdb table, and some are missing; sequencing was by immunoSEQ multiplex PCR. The table includes around 190,000 clones, roughly three fifths detected once. Sequenced sample: CD8+ T cells sorted from blood. The J gene is TRBJ2-1, the V gene TRBV7-9, with D hard to call. The source of this sequence is a human donor in good health. CDR3 sequence: CASSPQDFDEQFF. The CDR3 region has the DNA TGTGCCAGCAGCCCCCAAGACTTCGATGAGCAGTTCTTC.